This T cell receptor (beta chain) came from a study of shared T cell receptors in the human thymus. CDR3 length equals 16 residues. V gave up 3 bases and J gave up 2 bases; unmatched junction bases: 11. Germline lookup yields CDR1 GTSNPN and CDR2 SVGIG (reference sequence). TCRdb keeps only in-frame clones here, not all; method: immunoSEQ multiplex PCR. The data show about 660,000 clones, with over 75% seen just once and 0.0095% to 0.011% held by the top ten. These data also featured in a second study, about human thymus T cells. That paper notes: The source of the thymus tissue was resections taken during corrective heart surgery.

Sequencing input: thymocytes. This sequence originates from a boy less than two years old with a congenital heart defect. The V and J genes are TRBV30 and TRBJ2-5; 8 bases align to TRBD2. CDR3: CAWSAKIRGGQETQYF. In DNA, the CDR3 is TGTGCCTGGAGCGCCAAGATCCGGGGGGGTCAAGAGACCCAGTACTTC.